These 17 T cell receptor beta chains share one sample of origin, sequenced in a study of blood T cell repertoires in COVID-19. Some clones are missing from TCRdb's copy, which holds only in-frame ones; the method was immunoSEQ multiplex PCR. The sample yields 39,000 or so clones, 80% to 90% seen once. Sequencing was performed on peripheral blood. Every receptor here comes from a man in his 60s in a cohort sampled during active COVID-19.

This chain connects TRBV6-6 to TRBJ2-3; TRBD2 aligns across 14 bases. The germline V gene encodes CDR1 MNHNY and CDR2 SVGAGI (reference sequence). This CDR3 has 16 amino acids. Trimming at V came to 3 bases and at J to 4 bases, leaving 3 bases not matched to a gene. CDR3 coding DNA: TGTGCCAGCAGTTATGGGACTAGCGGGAGTCCAGATACGCAGTATTTT. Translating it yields CASSYGTSGSPDTQYF.

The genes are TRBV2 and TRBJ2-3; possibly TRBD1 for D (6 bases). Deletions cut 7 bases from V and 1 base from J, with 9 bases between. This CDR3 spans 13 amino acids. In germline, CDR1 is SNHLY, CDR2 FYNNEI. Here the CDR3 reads CASTNRGTDTQYF. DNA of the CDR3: TGTGCCAGCACCAACAGGGGCACAGATACGCAGTATTTT.

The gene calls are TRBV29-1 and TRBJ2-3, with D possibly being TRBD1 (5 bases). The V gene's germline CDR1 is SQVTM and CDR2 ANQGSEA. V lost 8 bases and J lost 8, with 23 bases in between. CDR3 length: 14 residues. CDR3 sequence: CSLYNIKLQGTQYF. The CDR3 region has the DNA TGCAGCCTTTACAACATTAAACTCCAGGGTACGCAGTATTTT.

In nucleotides, the CDR3 is TGTGCCAGCTCACCACAGGGGGGGAGCACTGAAGCTTTCTTT. It is translated as CASSPQGGSTEAFF. The chain couples TRBV18 to TRBJ1-1; perhaps TRBD1 as D (6 bases). There are 14 residues in the CDR3. Germline lookup yields CDR1 KGHSH and CDR2 LQKENI. The V end was cut by 1 base, the J end by 4 bases, with 10 bases between. Full variable domain (rest looked up from reference TRBV18 and TRBJ1-1): NAGVMQNPRHLVRRRGQEARLRCSPMKGHSHVYWYRQLPEEGLKFMVYLQKENIIDESGMPKERFSAEFPKEGPSILRIQQVVRGDSAAYFCASSPQGGSTEAFFGQGTRLTVV.

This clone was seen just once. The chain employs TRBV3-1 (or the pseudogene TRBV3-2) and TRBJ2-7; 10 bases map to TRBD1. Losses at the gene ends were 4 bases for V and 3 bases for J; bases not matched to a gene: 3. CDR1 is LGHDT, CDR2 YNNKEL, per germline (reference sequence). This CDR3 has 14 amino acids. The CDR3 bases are TGTGCCAGCAGCCCCCGGACAGGGGGCTACGAGCAGTACTTC. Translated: CASSPRTGGYEQYF.

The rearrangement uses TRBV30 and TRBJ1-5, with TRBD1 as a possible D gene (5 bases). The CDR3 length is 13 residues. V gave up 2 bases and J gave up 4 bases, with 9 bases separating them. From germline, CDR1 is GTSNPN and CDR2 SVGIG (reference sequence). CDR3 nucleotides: TGTGCCTGGAGTCGTGACAGAAATCAGCCCCAGCATTTT. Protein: CAWSRDRNQPQHF. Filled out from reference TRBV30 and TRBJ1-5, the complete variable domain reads SQTIHQWPATLVQPVGSPLSLECTVEGTSNPNLYWYRQAAGRGLQLLFYSVGIGQISSEVPQNLSASRPQDRQFILSSKKLLLSDSGFYLCAWSRDRNQPQHFGDGTRLSIL.

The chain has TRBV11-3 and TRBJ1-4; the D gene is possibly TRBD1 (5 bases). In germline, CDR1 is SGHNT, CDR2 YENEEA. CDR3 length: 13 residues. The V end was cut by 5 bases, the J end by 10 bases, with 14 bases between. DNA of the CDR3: TGTGCCAGCAGCCCCGACAGTAAGGGAAAACTGTTTTTT. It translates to CASSPDSKGKLFF.

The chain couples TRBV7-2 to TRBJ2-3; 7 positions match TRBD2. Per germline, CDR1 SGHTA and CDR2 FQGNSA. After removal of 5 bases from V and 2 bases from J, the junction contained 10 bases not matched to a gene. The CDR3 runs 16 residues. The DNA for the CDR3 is TGTGCCAGCAGCCCCGGACCTGGGAGGGTCACAGATACGCAGTATTTT. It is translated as CASSPGPGRVTDTQYF.

The CDR3 DNA reads TGTGCCAGCAGCGCAGCGGCCCTGTGGGGGCCCGGGGAGCTGTTTTTT. This sequence encodes CASSAAALWGPGELFF. This chain links TRBV9 with TRBJ2-2; maybe TRBD1 (6 bases). Looked up from germline, CDR1 is SGDLS and CDR2 is YYNGEE. The CDR3 length is 16 residues. Trimming removed 3 bases at V and 6 bases at J, with 18 bases between.

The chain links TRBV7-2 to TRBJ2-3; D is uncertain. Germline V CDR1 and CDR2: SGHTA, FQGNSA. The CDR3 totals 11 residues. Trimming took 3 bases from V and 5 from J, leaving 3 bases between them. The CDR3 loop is CASSFGDTQYF. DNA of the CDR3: TGTGCCAGCAGCTTCGGAGATACGCAGTATTTT.

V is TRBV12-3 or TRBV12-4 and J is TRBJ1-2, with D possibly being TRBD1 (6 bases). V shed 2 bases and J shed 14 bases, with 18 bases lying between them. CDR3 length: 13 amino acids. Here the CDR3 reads CASSLRAGERGTF. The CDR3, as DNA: TGTGCCAGCAGTTTAAGGGCAGGGGAAAGAGGGACCTTC.

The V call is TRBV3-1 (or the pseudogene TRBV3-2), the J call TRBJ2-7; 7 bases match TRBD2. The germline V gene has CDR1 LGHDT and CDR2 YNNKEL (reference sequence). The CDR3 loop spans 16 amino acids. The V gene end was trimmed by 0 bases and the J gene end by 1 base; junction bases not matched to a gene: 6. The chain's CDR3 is CASSQDPGGLSYEQYF. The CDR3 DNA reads TGTGCCAGCAGCCAAGATCCCGGGGGACTATCCTACGAGCAGTACTTC.

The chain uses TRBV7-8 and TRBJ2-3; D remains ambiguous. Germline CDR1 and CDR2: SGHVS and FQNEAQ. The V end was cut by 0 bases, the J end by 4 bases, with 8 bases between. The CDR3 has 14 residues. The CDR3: CASSLAVRADTQYF. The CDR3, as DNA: TGTGCCAGCAGCTTAGCGGTTCGGGCAGATACGCAGTATTTT.

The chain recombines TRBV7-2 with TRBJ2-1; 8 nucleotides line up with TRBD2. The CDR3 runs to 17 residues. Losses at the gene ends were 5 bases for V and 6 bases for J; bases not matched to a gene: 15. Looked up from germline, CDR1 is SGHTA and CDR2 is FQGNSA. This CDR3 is CASSLSPRSGGFNEQFF. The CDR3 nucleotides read TGTGCCAGCAGCCTATCCCCCAGGAGCGGGGGTTTCAATGAGCAGTTCTTC.

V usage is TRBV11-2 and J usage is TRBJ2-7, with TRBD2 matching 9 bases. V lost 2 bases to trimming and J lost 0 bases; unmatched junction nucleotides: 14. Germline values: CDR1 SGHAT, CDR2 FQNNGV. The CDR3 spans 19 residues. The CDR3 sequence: CASSLTASGKRISSYEQYF. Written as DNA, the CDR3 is TGTGCCAGCAGCTTAACGGCTAGCGGGAAAAGAATAAGCTCCTACGAGCAGTACTTC.

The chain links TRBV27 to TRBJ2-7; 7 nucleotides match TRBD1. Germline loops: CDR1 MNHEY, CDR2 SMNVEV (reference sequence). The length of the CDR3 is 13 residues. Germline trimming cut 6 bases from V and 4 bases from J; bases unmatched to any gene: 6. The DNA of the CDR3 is TGTGCCAGCAGAGGCACAGGGGATTACGAGCAGTACTTC. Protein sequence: CASRGTGDYEQYF.

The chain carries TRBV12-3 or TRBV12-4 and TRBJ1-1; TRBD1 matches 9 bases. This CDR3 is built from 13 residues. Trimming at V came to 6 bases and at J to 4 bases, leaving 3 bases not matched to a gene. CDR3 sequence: CASRQTGGTEAFF. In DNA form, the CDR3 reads TGTGCCAGCAGACAGACAGGGGGCACTGAAGCTTTCTTT.